This T cell receptor (beta chain) was identified in a study of blood T cell repertoires in COVID-19. Per the original methods: Nucleated cell number was recorded as an estimate derived from reference gene primer amplification. Some clones are missing from TCRdb's copy, which holds only in-frame ones; the method was immunoSEQ multiplex PCR. The V and J calls and clone size come from that table; D and trimming were worked out from the DNA. The repertoire has 230,000 or so clones, more than 75% of them found once; the top ten carry under 2%. Losses at the gene ends were 2 bases for V and 2 bases for J; bases not matched to a gene: 6. Germline V CDR1 and CDR2: SGHRS, YFSETQ. The CDR3 covers 16 residues.

The rearrangement links TRBV5-1 to TRBJ2-3; 9 nucleotides line up with TRBD1. The receptor's source is a man aged 40-55 years with active or convalescent COVID-19. Sequenced input: peripheral blood. CDR3 nucleotide sequence: TGCGCCAGCAGCTTCGGACAGGGGAGACTCACAGATACGCAGTATTTT. This gives the protein CASSFGQGRLTDTQYF.